Shown below are 29 T cell receptor beta chains from a single sample sequenced in a study of blood T cell repertoires in COVID-19. Clones were sequenced by immunoSEQ multiplex PCR, and TCRdb holds only the in-frame ones, with some missing. Found here are more than 100,000 clones, around 88% of them singletons; the top ten hold approximately 0.81%. The sample comprised peripheral blood. These receptors were obtained from a woman in her forties or fifties with active or convalescent COVID-19.

V usage is TRBV5-4 and J usage is TRBJ2-7, with TRBD2 matching 9 bases. The CDR3 is 13 amino acids. CDR1 and CDR2 from the germline V gene are SGHNT and YYREEE (reference sequence). V shed 10 bases and J 6 bases; nucleotides not matched to a gene: 11. The CDR3 loop reads CALSAGGQGEQYF. The DNA of the CDR3 is TGTGCCCTTTCGGCGGGAGGGCAGGGCGAGCAGTACTTC.

This clone was detected once. The V and J genes are TRBV18 and TRBJ2-1, with TRBD2 matching 9 bases. V lost 8 bases to trimming and J lost 13 bases; unmatched junction nucleotides: 15. The CDR3 is made up of 14 amino acids. Germline V gene sequence: CDR1 KGHSH, CDR2 LQKENI. CDR3 DNA sequence: TGTGCCAGCGTAACCGGGACTAGCCAGGTAGGCCAGTTCTTC. This gives the protein CASVTGTSQVGQFF.

The chain employs TRBV29-1 and TRBJ1-5; the D is unclear. Between the trimmed V and J ends, which lost 2 bases and 4 bases, there was a span of 9 bases. The germline V gene has CDR1 SQVTM and CDR2 ANQGSEA. The CDR3 has 13 residues. Here the CDR3 reads CSVEWQSNQPQHF. For the CDR3, the DNA is TGCAGCGTTGAATGGCAGTCAAATCAGCCCCAGCATTTT.

This chain connects TRBV10-3 to TRBJ1-5; D may be TRBD1 (5 bases). The CDR3 is 12 residues long. CDR1 is ENHRY and CDR2 is SYGVKD in the germline V gene. V was pared by 8 bases and J by 3 bases, with 8 bases between. The CDR3 sequence is CAIGADNQPQHF. The CDR3 nucleotides are TGTGCCATCGGGGCCGACAATCAGCCCCAGCATTTT.

The chain couples TRBV7-9 to TRBJ2-3; tentative D call: TRBD2 (5 bases). Germline CDR1 is SEHNR and CDR2 is FQNEAQ (reference sequence). There are 16 residues in the CDR3. V lost 1 base and J 3 bases, leaving 14 bases between the germline ends. CDR3 loop: CASSLGREKVTDTQYF. CDR3 nucleotides: TGTGCCAGCAGCTTAGGTAGGGAGAAGGTGACAGATACGCAGTATTTT.

CDR3 nucleotides: TGCAGCGTTGAGCGCCTGGGACAGACGGGACTAGCGGGATACAATGAGCAGTTCTTC. Amino acids: CSVERLGQTGLAGYNEQFF. This chain links TRBV29-1 with TRBJ2-1, with 13 bases that match TRBD2. Germline trimming cut 3 bases from V and 4 bases from J; bases unmatched to any gene: 15. The CDR3 is 19 amino acids. Germline lookup yields CDR1 SQVTM and CDR2 ANQGSEA.

V and J are TRBV12-3 or TRBV12-4 and TRBJ1-1, with D possibly matching TRBD1 (5 bases). The CDR3 spans 13 residues. Trimming stripped 2 bases from V and 4 bases from J, with 8 bases between. The CDR3 bases are TGTGCCAGCAGTTTACTGGGGGGCACTGAAGCTTTCTTT. Translating gives CASSLLGGTEAFF.

This rearrangement joins TRBV27 to TRBJ1-6; tentatively, D is TRBD1 (5 bases). V was trimmed by 8 bases and J by 4 bases, leaving 9 bases between them. The CDR3 has 13 amino acids. Per germline, CDR1 MNHEY and CDR2 SMNVEV (reference sequence). The CDR3 sequence is CASGQGYNSPLHF. The CDR3 nucleotides are TGTGCCAGCGGCCAGGGATATAATTCACCCCTCCACTTT.

The CDR3 DNA reads as TGCGCCAGCAGCTCTCTAGCGCCCAGCTCCTACAATGAGCAGTTCTTC. Protein sequence: CASSSLAPSSYNEQFF. This sequence joins TRBV5-1 and TRBJ2-1, with a weak D call TRBD2 (6 bases). V lost 3 bases and J 0 bases, leaving 13 bases between the germline ends. In germline, CDR1 is SGHRS, CDR2 YFSETQ. This CDR3 comprises 16 residues.

This clone came up once. The gene calls are TRBV7-2 and TRBJ2-5, with D uncertain. Trimming removed 5 bases at V and 8 bases at J, with 12 bases between. CDR1 and CDR2 from the germline V gene are SGHTA and FQGNSA. The CDR3 sequence is 12 residues long. The CDR3 DNA reads TGTGCCAGCAGCCTGGGCCTGACCACCCAGTACTTC. It codes for CASSLGLTTQYF.

The gene calls are TRBV12-3 or TRBV12-4 and TRBJ2-7; 12 bases are shared with TRBD1. This CDR3 is built from 13 residues. V trimming: 5 bases; J trimming: 7 bases; junction bases outside the gene matches: 3. In nucleotides, the CDR3 is TGTGCCAGCAGTGGGACAGGGGGCTTTGAGCAGTACTTC. Its translation is CASSGTGGFEQYF.

The rearrangement uses TRBV5-1 and TRBJ2-7, with 13 bases aligning to TRBD2. CDR1 SGHRS and CDR2 YFSETQ come from the germline V gene. The CDR3 consists of 16 residues. V lost 2 bases, J lost 2 bases, and 4 bases stayed unmatched. CDR3 sequence: CASSFDGTSGTYEQYF. The CDR3 DNA reads TGCGCCAGCAGCTTCGATGGGACTAGCGGGACCTACGAGCAGTACTTC.

This chain joins TRBV2 and TRBJ2-4; the match to TRBD1 covers 10 bases. Germline CDR1 reads SNHLY; CDR2 reads FYNNEI. The CDR3 is 16 amino acids. J gave up 9 bases and V 8 bases, and 16 bases lay outside the gene matches. CDR3 sequence (DNA): TGTGCCAGCGTTCCCCGGGACAGGGGAGTGGGGGCCATTCAGTACTTC. Amino acids: CASVPRDRGVGAIQYF.

The genes are TRBV6-5 and TRBJ2-2; no definite D call. Per germline, CDR1 MNHEY and CDR2 SVGAGI. The length of the CDR3 is 12 residues. V was clipped by 3 bases and J by 4 bases, with 3 bases between them. The CDR3 is CASSYSTGELFF. Here the CDR3 DNA reads TGTGCCAGCAGTTATAGCACCGGGGAGCTGTTTTTT.

The chain is built from TRBV7-2 and TRBJ2-7, with D perhaps matching TRBD1 (6 bases). Germline CDR1 reads SGHTA; CDR2 reads FQGNSA. CDR3 size: 15 residues. The ends were cut back, 3 bases at V and 3 bases at J, with 15 bases in the middle. The CDR3 nucleotides are TGTGCCAGCAGCTTGTTACAGGGACGTAGCTACGAGCAGTACTTC. Translating it yields CASSLLQGRSYEQYF.

The chain employs TRBV9 and TRBJ2-1; 10 bases fit TRBD2. V was pared by 4 bases and J by 9 bases, with 10 bases of the junction left unmatched. CDR1 and CDR2 (germline): SGDLS, YYNGEE. This CDR3 spans 15 amino acids. CDR3 loop: CASSPGTSVPGEQFF. CDR3 sequence (DNA): TGTGCCAGCAGCCCCGGGACTAGCGTACCTGGTGAGCAGTTCTTC.

This clone was detected once. This chain links TRBV1 with TRBJ2-5; TRBD2, the table's D call, lacks a check against the DNA. TRBV1 is a known pseudogene. The CDR3 runs to 21 residues. The CDR3 reads CTSSQGASGRAECVVQETQYF. The CDR3 DNA is TGCACCAGCAGCCAAGGGGCTAGCGGGAGGGCCGAGTGTGTGGTACAAGAGACCCAGTACTTC.

V is TRBV19 and J is TRBJ1-2; 8 nucleotides line up with TRBD1. Germline CDR1 LNHDA, CDR2 SQIVND (reference sequence). CDR3 length: 14 residues. Losses at the gene ends were 7 bases for V and 4 bases for J; bases not matched to a gene: 8. CDR3 in amino acids: CASIQGQGLYGYTF. DNA for the CDR3: TGTGCCAGTATCCAAGGACAGGGTCTCTATGGCTACACCTTC.

The DNA for the CDR3 is TGTGCCAGTAGAACTGTCCCGGGAAGTAGCAATCAGCCCCAGCATTTT. It specifies CASRTVPGSSNQPQHF. The chain joins TRBV19 to TRBJ1-5; D ambiguous. This CDR3 contains 16 residues. Germline CDR1 LNHDA, CDR2 SQIVND (reference sequence). V gave up 6 bases and J gave up 0 bases, with 15 bases separating them. Drawing the rest from reference TRBV19 and TRBJ1-5, the complete variable domain is DGGITQSPKYLFRKEGQNVTLSCEQNLNHDAMYWYRQDPGQGLRLIYYSQIVNDFQKGDIAEGYSVSREKKESFPLTVTSAQKNPTAFYLCASRTVPGSSNQPQHFGDGTRLSIL.

The rearrangement joins TRBV19 to TRBJ2-3; tentatively, D is TRBD1 (6 bases). The CDR3 runs to 13 residues. The germline gives CDR1 LNHDA, CDR2 SQIVND (reference sequence). V lost 9 bases, J lost 4 bases, and 14 bases lay in between. CDR3 loop: CASGSTGADTQYF. CDR3 DNA: TGTGCCAGCGGTTCGACAGGAGCAGATACGCAGTATTTT.

This chain links TRBV10-2 with TRBJ1-5; a weak D match, TRBD1 (6 bases). V was clipped by 3 bases and J by 2 bases, with 14 bases between them. The length of the CDR3 is 16 residues. Germline CDR1 WSHSY, CDR2 SAAADI. The CDR3 region has the DNA TGCGCCAGCAGTGACAGGGGAGGGGGTGGCAATCAGCCCCAGCATTTT. Translation gives CASSDRGGGGNQPQHF.

The chain links TRBV7-2 to TRBJ2-1; D might be TRBD2 (7 bases). Trimming took 5 bases from V and 4 from J, leaving 12 bases between them. Per the germline V gene, CDR1 is SGHTA and CDR2 is FQGNSA. There are 14 residues in the CDR3. Here the CDR3 reads CASSQSGTYNEQFF. The DNA of the CDR3 is TGTGCCAGCAGCCAAAGCGGGACATACAATGAGCAGTTCTTC.

The V and J genes are TRBV3-1 (or the pseudogene TRBV3-2) and TRBJ2-1; unclear D gene. The CDR3 length is 14 residues. CDR1 is LGHDT, CDR2 YNNKEL, per germline (reference sequence). Trimming removed 4 bases from V and 6 bases from J, with 13 bases in between. The CDR3 nucleotides are TGTGCCAGCAGCCTTCTAGTGCCGGGCAATGAGCAGTTCTTC. The encoded protein is CASSLLVPGNEQFF.

The chain has TRBV10-3 and TRBJ2-7, with 9 positions matching TRBD1. V lost 6 bases, J lost 5 bases, and 8 bases stayed unmatched. Germline V gene data show CDR1 as ENHRY and CDR2 as SYGVKD. There are 14 residues in the CDR3. The CDR3 DNA reads as TGTGCCATCAGAATTGGACAGGGGACCGACGAGCAGTACTTC. Translating it yields CAIRIGQGTDEQYF.

The chain recombines TRBV13 with TRBJ2-3, with TRBD1 matching over 7 bases. V dropped 3 bases and J dropped 1; count of bases not matched to a gene: 1. Germline V gives CDR1 PRHDT, CDR2 FYEKMQ (reference sequence). The CDR3 sequence is 14 residues long. The CDR3 nucleotides are TGTGCCAGCAGCTTTACAGGGGGCACAGATACGCAGTATTTT. Its protein product is CASSFTGGTDTQYF.

This rearrangement joins TRBV6-5 to TRBJ1-2; D is possibly TRBD1 (5 bases). Germline assignment: CDR1 MNHEY and CDR2 SVGAGI. Trimming removed 10 bases from V and 7 bases from J, with 16 bases in between. The CDR3 runs to 12 residues. The CDR3 sequence is CATKGLSAGYTF. The CDR3 nucleotides read TGTGCCACCAAGGGACTTTCGGCTGGCTACACCTTC.

The chain uses TRBV24-1 and TRBJ2-6; unclear D gene. V dropped 4 bases and J dropped 4 bases, with 10 bases sitting between them. Germline V CDR1 and CDR2: KGHDR, SFDVKD. The CDR3 runs to 15 residues. CDR3 nucleotides: TGTGCCACCAGTGACCGGGTGCGGGGGGCCAACGTCCTGACTTTC. Translating gives CATSDRVRGANVLTF.

This sequence joins TRBV7-9 and TRBJ2-7; a weak D match, TRBD2 (6 bases). Germline CDR1 and CDR2: SEHNR and FQNEAQ (reference sequence). The CDR3 consists of 14 residues. V shed 4 bases and J shed 3 bases, with 13 bases lying between them. CDR3 DNA sequence: TGTGCCAGCAGCTATAGCGGACCCTTCTACGAGCAGTACTTC. It is translated as CASSYSGPFYEQYF.

In nucleotides, the CDR3 is TGCGCCAGCAGTGAGTCGCAGGGGACAGGGCTCTACGAGCAGTACTTC. This codes for CASSESQGTGLYEQYF. The genes are TRBV10-2 and TRBJ2-7, with 9 bases that match TRBD1. Germline lookup yields CDR1 WSHSY and CDR2 SAAADI. J lost 3 bases, V lost 0 bases, and 6 bases had no gene match. The CDR3 extends over 16 amino acids.